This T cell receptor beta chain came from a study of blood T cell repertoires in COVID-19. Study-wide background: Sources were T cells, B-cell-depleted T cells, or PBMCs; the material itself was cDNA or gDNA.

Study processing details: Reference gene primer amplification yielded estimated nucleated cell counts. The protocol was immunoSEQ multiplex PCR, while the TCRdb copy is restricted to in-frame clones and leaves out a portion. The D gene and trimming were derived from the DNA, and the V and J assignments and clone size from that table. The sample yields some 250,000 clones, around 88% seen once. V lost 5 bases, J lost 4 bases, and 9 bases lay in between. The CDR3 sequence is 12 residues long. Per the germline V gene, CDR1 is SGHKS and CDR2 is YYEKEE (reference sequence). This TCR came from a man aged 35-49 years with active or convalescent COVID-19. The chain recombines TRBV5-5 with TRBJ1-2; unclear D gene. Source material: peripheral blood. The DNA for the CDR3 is TGTGCCAGCAGTTCCTATTTCTATGGCTACACCTTC. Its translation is CASSSYFYGYTF.